The 10 T cell receptor beta chains presented below share a single source sample, sequenced in a study of T-cell memory formation after mild COVID-19. TCRdb re-called the 5' RACE reads through MiXCR, storing one row per CDR3 protein. The repertoire has about 140,000 distinct CDR3 sequences, around 5.8% of them found once; the top ten carry 2% to 2.5%. Specimen: PBMCs or a T cell subset sorted from them (not recorded which). All receptors come from an adult woman who had mild COVID-19 (a few samples of this study predate the infection). Cell type and time point are not known.

V gene TRBV12-3 or TRBV12-4 combines with J gene TRBJ2-5, with a weak D call TRBD2 (6 bases). The CDR3 has 13 residues. V gave up 3 bases and J gave up 4 bases, with 9 bases separating them. The chain's CDR3 is CASSLLGGETQYF. The DNA of the CDR3 is TGTGCCAGCAGTTTGTTGGGGGGAGAGACCCAGTACTTC.

V gene TRBV7-6 combines with J gene TRBJ2-1; 13 nucleotides align to TRBD2. This CDR3 region has 19 residues. Germline CDR1 SGHVS, CDR2 FNYEAQ. V shed 0 bases and J 5 bases; nucleotides not matched to a gene: 10. The CDR3: CASSLASGLAGSVDNEQFF. In nucleotides, the CDR3 is TGTGCCAGCAGCTTAGCGTCGGGACTAGCGGGATCAGTCGACAATGAGCAGTTCTTC.

This clonotype came up many times. The gene calls are TRBV6-5 and TRBJ1-2; 7 bases line up with TRBD1. V was pared by 0 bases and J by 8 bases, with 6 bases of the junction left unmatched. CDR1 MNHEY and CDR2 SVGAGI come from the germline V gene. This CDR3 has 14 amino acids. The CDR3 spells CASSYSRQGGGYTF. For the CDR3, the DNA is TGTGCCAGCAGTTACTCGAGACAGGGCGGGGGCTACACCTTC.

This clonotype was counted ten times or more. V is TRBV21-1 and J is TRBJ2-3; the table assigns TRBD1, which was not confirmed against the DNA. TRBV21-1 is a listed pseudogene. CDR3 size: 16 residues. In DNA, the CDR3 is TGTGCCAGCAGCAAAGACACAGGTATTGGTGCAGATACGCAGTATTTT. It is translated as CASSKDTGIGADTQYF.

V and J are TRBV5-1 and TRBJ2-5, with TRBD2 identical over 10 bases. The CDR3 is 15 residues long. Germline V gene sequence: CDR1 SGHRS, CDR2 YFSETQ. V shed 3 bases and J 4 bases; nucleotides not matched to a gene: 6. CDR3 loop: CASSSQRGGSETQYF. The CDR3 region has the DNA TGCGCCAGCAGCTCCCAGCGGGGGGGATCAGAGACCCAGTACTTC. Complete variable domain (other parts from reference TRBV5-1 and TRBJ2-5): KAGVTQTPRYLIKTRGQQVTLSCSPISGHRSVSWYQQTPGQGLQFLFEYFSETQRNKGNFPGRFSGRQFSNSRSEMNVSTLELGDSALYLCASSSQRGGSETQYFGPGTRLLVL.

This rearrangement joins TRBV19 to TRBJ2-7; 8 nucleotides match TRBD1. Per germline, CDR1 LNHDA and CDR2 SQIVND (reference sequence). With V trimmed by 5 bases and J by 3 bases, 6 bases remained unmatched. The CDR3 runs 14 residues. CDR3 region: CASSGYGQGYEQYF. The CDR3 DNA sequence: TGTGCCAGTAGTGGGTACGGACAGGGCTACGAGCAGTACTTC.

The chain uses TRBV4-3 and TRBJ2-4; D gene unclear. Per the germline V gene, CDR1 is LGHNA and CDR2 is YSLEER. Trimming took off 0 bases at V and 9 bases at J, with 15 bases between the two ends. The CDR3 is 15 amino acids. This CDR3 is CASSQEAFGSRIQYF. The DNA for the CDR3 is TGCGCCAGCAGCCAAGAAGCTTTCGGTAGTCGCATTCAGTACTTC.

This chain uses TRBV20-1 with TRBJ2-4; TRBD2 aligns across 10 bases. Per germline, CDR1 DFQATT and CDR2 SNEGSKA (reference sequence). The ends lost 4 bases at V and 2 bases at J; junction bases unmatched: 11. This CDR3 is 17 amino acids long. As DNA, the CDR3 is TGCAGTGCTATTTCCGGGACTAGCGTGGTATCCAAAAACATTCAGTACTTC. As protein: CSAISGTSVVSKNIQYF.

This clonotype was found a few times. V is TRBV20-1 and J is TRBJ1-2; D gene uncertain. Trimming took 5 bases from V and 8 from J, leaving 24 bases between them. The germline V gene has CDR1 DFQATT and CDR2 SNEGSKA (reference sequence). The CDR3 totals 15 residues. CDR3 sequence: CSADSFPKSGTGYTF. The CDR3 nucleotides are TGCAGTGCTGACTCCTTTCCGAAGTCAGGAACAGGCTACACCTTC.

This clonotype was observed many times. The chain is built from TRBV6-5 and TRBJ2-5, with 8 positions matching TRBD2. Germline trimming cut 7 bases from V and 5 bases from J; bases unmatched to any gene: 12. The V gene's germline CDR1 is MNHEY and CDR2 SVGAGI. This CDR3 contains 15 residues. CDR3 region: CASTARGGREETQYF. In nucleotides, the CDR3 is TGTGCCAGCACCGCCCGGGGGGGCCGGGAGGAGACCCAGTACTTC.